This T cell receptor (beta chain) is from a study of T cell responses to AZD1222 COVID-19 vaccine. Study-wide context: Pooled in the analysis were second doses at about 4 or about 12 weeks. Study results and limitations: Two doses of AZD1222 preceded a rise in Spike-specific TCR breadth and depth. Baseline seropositivity occurred in only a handful of AZD1222 recipients. Most donors were white British, females outnumbered males, and clonal diversity was possibly underestimated.

Libraries were prepared by immunoSEQ multiplex PCR; TCRdb keeps only in-frame clonotypes and omits some of them. This table holds roughly 170,000 clones, 80% to 90% found once. Worth noting for this clone: What it binds is unknown.

Germline V lookup: CDR1 MNHEY, CDR2 SMNVEV (reference sequence). The CDR3 is 15 amino acids. J lost 10 bases, V lost 5 bases, and 9 bases had no gene match. This material consisted of peripheral blood, taken on day 0 of AZD1222 vaccination. This sequence joins TRBV27 and TRBJ1-6; 9 bases are shared with TRBD1. This clonotype was obtained from an adult in good health. For the CDR3, the DNA is TGTGCCAGCAGTCACGGGGGACAGGGAAGGTCACCCCTCCACTTT. Translation gives CASSHGGQGRSPLHF.